Listed below are T cell receptor beta chains from one sample, sequenced in a study of blood T cell repertoires in COVID-19. The repertoire was sequenced with immunoSEQ multiplex PCR; TCRdb's copy has only in-frame clones and lacks some. The table shows approximately 200,000 clones, with around four fifths occurring only once. Sequencing was carried out using peripheral blood. These receptors were collected from a woman aged 25-40 years with acute or convalescent COVID-19. Both conserved end residues are part of each CDR3. D genes are given only for firm matches. The size entry is marked missing in some rows and otherwise reads once, few, many or a size class.

V gene: TRBV7-8; clone size: .; J gene: TRBJ1-2; D gene: TRBD1; CDR3 protein: CASSLADRRYGYTF; CDR3 DNA: TGTGCCAGCAGCTTAGCGGACAGGCGTTATGGCTACACCTTC
V gene: TRBV24-1; clone size: .; J gene: TRBJ1-2; D gene: .; CDR3 protein: CATSDLGQDGYGYTF; CDR3 DNA: TGTGCCACCAGTGATTTGGGGCAGGATGGCTATGGCTACACCTTC
V gene: TRBV12-2; clone size: .; J gene: TRBJ1-2; D gene: .; CDR3 protein: CASRLAGKGVPYGYTF; CDR3 DNA: TGTGCAAGTCGCTTAGCGGGGAAAGGGGTCCCCTATGGCTACACCTTC
V gene: TRBV19; clone size: .; J gene: TRBJ1-2; D gene: .; CDR3 protein: CASSIQGMDGYTF; CDR3 DNA: TGTGCCAGTAGTATTCAGGGGATGGATGGCTACACCTTC
V gene: TRBV27; clone size: .; J gene: TRBJ2-7; D gene: .; CDR3 protein: CASSPRPRYEQYF; CDR3 DNA: TGTGCCAGCAGCCCCAGGCCCCGCTACGAGCAGTACTTC
V gene: TRBV2; clone size: .; J gene: TRBJ2-1; D gene: TRBD2; CDR3 protein: CASTRTSIYNEQFF; CDR3 DNA: TGTGCCAGCACGAGGACTAGCATCTACAATGAGCAGTTCTTC
V gene: TRBV28; clone size: .; J gene: TRBJ1-5; D gene: .; CDR3 protein: CASSSPTWSNQPQHF; CDR3 DNA: TGTGCCAGCAGTTCCCCGACATGGAGCAATCAGCCCCAGCATTTT
V gene: TRBV10-1; clone size: .; J gene: TRBJ2-5; D gene: TRBD2; CDR3 protein: CASSESIRLAGGPETQYF; CDR3 DNA: TGCGCCAGCAGTGAGTCAATAAGACTCGCGGGAGGGCCGGAGACCCAGTACTTC
V gene: TRBV28; clone size: .; J gene: TRBJ2-1; D gene: .; CDR3 protein: CASSPTSRRSSYNEQFF; CDR3 DNA: TGTGCCAGCAGTCCCACCTCGCGGAGAAGCTCCTACAATGAGCAGTTCTTC
V gene: TRBV7-9; clone size: .; J gene: TRBJ2-2; D gene: .; CDR3 protein: CASSLSTTTGELFF; CDR3 DNA: TGTGCCAGCAGCCTTTCTACTACCACCGGGGAGCTGTTTTTT
V gene: TRBV10-3; clone size: .; J gene: TRBJ2-3; D gene: TRBD1; CDR3 protein: CAISADRGRTDTQYF; CDR3 DNA: TGTGCCATCAGTGCGGACAGGGGGCGCACAGATACGCAGTATTTT
V gene: TRBV7-6; clone size: few; J gene: TRBJ2-3; D gene: .; CDR3 protein: CASSLDSRTTDTQYF; CDR3 DNA: TGTGCCAGCAGCTTGGACAGCAGAACCACAGATACGCAGTATTTT
V gene: TRBV5-1; clone size: few; J gene: TRBJ2-7; D gene: .; CDR3 protein: CASREGGEQYF; CDR3 DNA: TGCGCCAGCAGGGAGGGCGGGGAGCAGTACTTC
V gene: TRBV28; clone size: .; J gene: TRBJ2-7; D gene: TRBD1; CDR3 protein: CASSTTRQGPAYEQYF; CDR3 DNA: TGTGCCAGCAGCACAACAAGACAGGGACCCGCCTACGAGCAGTACTTC
V gene: TRBV19; clone size: few; J gene: TRBJ2-3; D gene: .; CDR3 protein: CASSSPGASSNTQYF; CDR3 DNA: TGTGCCAGTAGTTCGCCAGGGGCCTCATCCAATACGCAGTATTTT
V gene: TRBV4-2; clone size: .; J gene: TRBJ1-2; D gene: .; CDR3 protein: CASSQPPGGKNTHPHYGYTF; CDR3 DNA: TGTGCCAGCAGCCAACCGCCGGGGGGAAAAAATACCCACCCACACTATGGCTACACCTTC
V gene: TRBV27; clone size: .; J gene: TRBJ1-6; D gene: TRBD1; CDR3 protein: CASSLRDRDSPLHF; CDR3 DNA: TGTGCCAGCAGTTTGAGAGACAGGGATTCACCCCTCCACTTT
V gene: TRBV19; clone size: .; J gene: TRBJ2-3; D gene: .; CDR3 protein: CASSISGLFTDTQYF; CDR3 DNA: TGTGCCAGTAGTATTTCGGGACTCTTCACAGATACGCAGTATTTT
V gene: TRBV9; clone size: few; J gene: TRBJ1-1; D gene: .; CDR3 protein: CASSANGGRAFF; CDR3 DNA: TGTGCCAGCAGCGCGAACGGGGGGCGAGCTTTCTTT
V gene: TRBV4-1; clone size: .; J gene: TRBJ2-7; D gene: TRBD1; CDR3 protein: CASSHSIRRQGVTYEQYF; CDR3 DNA: TGCGCCAGCAGCCATTCAATCCGACGACAGGGGGTCACCTACGAGCAGTACTTC
V gene: TRBV4-1; clone size: .; J gene: TRBJ2-3; D gene: .; CDR3 protein: CASSQGQGTLTDTQYF; CDR3 DNA: TGCGCCAGCAGCCAAGGGCAGGGGACCCTCACAGATACGCAGTATTTT
V gene: TRBV28; clone size: .; J gene: TRBJ1-2; D gene: .; CDR3 protein: CASSLPRSIGGYTF; CDR3 DNA: TGTGCCAGCAGTTTACCCCGGTCGATCGGTGGCTACACCTTC
V gene: TRBV19; clone size: .; J gene: TRBJ1-5; D gene: TRBD1; CDR3 protein: CASSLGTGAPYQPQHF; CDR3 DNA: TGTGCCAGTAGTTTGGGGACAGGGGCACCTTATCAGCCCCAGCATTTT
V gene: TRBV11-2; clone size: .; J gene: TRBJ2-5; D gene: .; CDR3 protein: CASSLRRGLQETQYF; CDR3 DNA: TGTGCCAGCAGCTTACGGCGGGGTCTCCAAGAGACCCAGTACTTC
V gene: TRBV7-2; clone size: .; J gene: TRBJ2-7; D gene: TRBD2; CDR3 protein: CASLAGGRRTEQYF; CDR3 DNA: TGTGCCAGCCTAGCGGGGGGAAGGAGGACCGAGCAGTACTTC
V gene: TRBV6-2/TRBV6-3; clone size: .; J gene: TRBJ1-5; D gene: .; CDR3 protein: CASSHKRGSNQPQHF; CDR3 DNA: TGTGCCAGCAGCCACAAGCGAGGTAGCAATCAGCCCCAGCATTTT
V gene: TRBV14; clone size: .; J gene: TRBJ1-6; D gene: .; CDR3 protein: CASSQAPYRVGAYNSPLHF; CDR3 DNA: TGTGCCAGCAGCCAAGCCCCTTACCGGGTTGGAGCCTATAATTCACCCCTCCACTTT
V gene: TRBV7-6; clone size: .; J gene: TRBJ2-4; D gene: TRBD1; CDR3 protein: CASSLGTGGRTKNIQYF; CDR3 DNA: TGTGCCAGCAGCTTAGGGACAGGGGGTCGTACCAAAAACATTCAGTACTTC